A single T cell receptor (beta chain) is shown here with its context. These data are taken from a study of blood T cell repertoires in COVID-19. Study details: PBMCs, B-cell-depleted T cells, or T cells provided the cDNA or gDNA that made up the material.

In the original analysis: It was from reference gene primer amplification that nucleated cell counts were estimated. Assay: immunoSEQ multiplex PCR; the TCRdb copy retains only in-frame clones and omits some. D and trimming come from the DNA, and the V and J calls and clone size come from that table. The sample includes 200,000 to 250,000 clones, 81% seen only once; the top ten take 6.5% to 9.5%. CDR3 length equals 14 residues. The germline CDR1 and CDR2 sequences are LNHDA and SQIVND (reference sequence). V trimming: 6 bases; J trimming: 6 bases; junction bases outside the gene matches: 9. Recruited during active infection, patients (from Seattle) were subsequently followed longitudinally.

The sequenced sample was peripheral blood. The receptor was derived from a woman aged 80 or over with COVID-19, enrolled during active disease. This chain connects TRBV19 to TRBJ1-1; 8 positions match TRBD1. The chain's CDR3 is CASSGGTGFSEAFF. The CDR3 nucleotides read TGTGCCAGTAGCGGCGGGACAGGTTTCTCTGAAGCTTTCTTT.